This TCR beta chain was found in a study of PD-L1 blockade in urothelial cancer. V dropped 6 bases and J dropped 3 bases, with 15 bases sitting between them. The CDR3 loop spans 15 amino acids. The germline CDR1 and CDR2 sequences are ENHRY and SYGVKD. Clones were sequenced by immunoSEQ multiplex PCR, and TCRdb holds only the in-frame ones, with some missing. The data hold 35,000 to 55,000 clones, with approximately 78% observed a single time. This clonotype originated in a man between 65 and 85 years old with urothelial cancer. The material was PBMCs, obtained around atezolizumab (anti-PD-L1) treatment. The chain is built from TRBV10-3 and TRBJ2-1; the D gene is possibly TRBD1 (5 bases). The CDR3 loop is CAISPQQDFYNEQFF. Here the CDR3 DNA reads TGTGCCATCAGCCCTCAACAGGATTTCTACAATGAGCAGTTCTTC.